Listed below are T cell receptor beta chains from one sample, sequenced in a study of control samples from healthy donors and cancer patients. Only in-frame clones appear in the TCRdb table, and some are missing; sequencing was by immunoSEQ multiplex PCR. This table holds 150,000 to 170,000 clones, around 95% found once. Sequenced sample: blood. The receptors originated from a man aged 35 to 55 in good health. Each CDR3 is given with its conserved first and last residue. A D gene is named only where the DNA matches it firmly. Rows give clone size only sometimes, using once, few, many, or a class for an expanded clone.

J | D | V | size | CDR3 | DNA
TRBJ1-3 | - | TRBV13 | - | CASSFPSGNTIYF | TGTGCCAGCAGCTTTCCCTCTGGAAACACCATATATTTT
TRBJ1-1 | - | TRBV9 | - | CASSPTGSYMNTEAFF | TGTGCCAGCAGCCCCACGGGGTCGTACATGAACACTGAAGCTTTCTTT
TRBJ1-5 | - | TRBV5-1 | - | CASSYDSSQPQHF | TGCGCCAGCAGCTACGACAGTTCCCAGCCCCAGCATTTT
TRBJ2-1 | - | TRBV5-1 | once | CASSSPGLGDEQFF | TGCGCCAGCAGCTCCCCGGGGTTAGGGGATGAGCAGTTCTTC
TRBJ2-7 | TRBD2 | TRBV2 | - | CASRGLAGMYEQYF | TGTGCCAGCAGGGGACTAGCGGGGATGTACGAGCAGTACTTC
TRBJ1-1 | - | TRBV5-4 | - | CASSEGTEAFF | TGTGCCAGCTCGGAAGGAACTGAAGCTTTCTTT
TRBJ1-3 | - | TRBV28 | - | CASSPIRDVPLGNTIYF | TGTGCCAGCAGTCCCATCCGGGACGTCCCTTTGGGCAACACCATATATTTT
TRBJ1-5 | - | TRBV24-1 | - | CATSVPSSNQPQHF | TGTGCCACCAGCGTCCCAAGTTCTAATCAGCCCCAGCATTTT
TRBJ2-7 | - | TRBV6-6 | few | CASSYSGEPYEQYF | TGTGCCAGCAGTTATTCAGGAGAGCCCTACGAGCAGTACTTC
TRBJ2-7 | TRBD1 | TRBV11-2 | - | CASSLWGQAFSYEQYF | TGTGCCAGCAGCTTATGGGGACAGGCCTTCTCCTACGAGCAGTACTTC
TRBJ1-3 | - | TRBV18 | - | CASSPPQDSGNTIYF | TGTGCCAGCTCACCTCCACAGGACTCTGGAAACACCATATATTTT
TRBJ2-2 | - | TRBV21-1 | - | CASSPWAGPGELFF | TGTGCCAGCAGCCCTTGGGCAGGTCCCGGGGAGCTGTTTTTT
TRBJ2-1 | - | TRBV3-1/TRBV3-2 | - | CASSQDFFGSYNEQFF | TGTGCCAGCAGCCAAGATTTCTTCGGCTCCTACAATGAGCAGTTCTTC
TRBJ1-6 | TRBD1 | TRBV3-1/TRBV3-2 | - | CASGQGNSPLHF | TGTGCCAGCGGACAGGGGAATTCACCCCTCCACTTT
TRBJ1-1 | - | TRBV9 | - | CASSGSQGLNTEAFF | TGTGCCAGCAGCGGTTCACAGGGATTGAACACTGAAGCTTTCTTT
TRBJ1-2 | - | TRBV5-4 | - | CASSLAGRGSLNYGYTF | TGTGCCAGCAGCTTGGCTGGCAGGGGATCCCTTAACTATGGCTACACCTTC
TRBJ2-1 | - | TRBV24-1 | - | CATSDPGQSSYNEQFF | TGTGCCACCAGTGATCCCGGACAGAGCTCCTACAATGAGCAGTTCTTC
TRBJ1-6 | - | TRBV9 | - | CASSALFRDSPLHF | TGTGCCAGCAGCGCGCTTTTCAGGGATTCACCCCTCCACTTT
TRBJ1-5 | - | TRBV28 | - | CASSLYAGEGSNQPQHF | TGTGCCAGCAGTTTATACGCGGGGGAAGGGAGCAATCAGCCCCAGCATTTT
TRBJ1-5 | - | TRBV28 | - | CASRDTGLNQPQHF | TGTGCCAGCAGAGACACAGGGTTGAATCAGCCCCAGCATTTT
TRBJ1-4 | - | TRBV7-9 | - | CASSFPVATNEKLFF | TGTGCCAGCAGCTTCCCAGTTGCAACTAATGAAAAACTGTTTTTT
TRBJ2-3 | - | TRBV9 | - | CASSVSGGLDTQYF | TGTGCCAGCAGCGTATCCGGGGGGCTAGATACGCAGTATTTT
TRBJ2-3 | TRBD2 | TRBV4-1 | - | CASSQSGPGLGGMDTQYF | TGCGCCAGCAGCCAGTCAGGACCGGGACTAGGAGGAATGGATACGCAGTATTTT
TRBJ1-1 | - | TRBV27 | once | CASRFGLQGNTEAFF | TGTGCCAGCAGGTTCGGTCTACAGGGGAACACTGAAGCTTTCTTT
TRBJ1-2 | - | TRBV27 | - | CASSSRGDGYTF | TGTGCCAGCAGTTCCAGAGGGGATGGCTACACCTTC
TRBJ2-1 | TRBD2 | TRBV27 | - | CASSSGLAGNEQFF | TGTGCCAGCAGTTCGGGACTAGCTGGGAACGAGCAGTTCTTC
TRBJ1-2 | - | TRBV24-1 | - | CATSDLQYSGYTF | TGTGCCACCAGTGATCTGCAGTATTCTGGCTACACCTTC
TRBJ2-6 | TRBD1 | TRBV19 | - | CASSPDRLGANVLTF | TGTGCCAGTAGCCCGGACAGGTTGGGGGCCAACGTCCTGACTTTC
TRBJ1-4 | TRBD1 | TRBV5-1 | - | CASSAGTVNEKLFF | TGCGCCAGCAGCGCGGGGACAGTTAATGAAAAACTGTTTTTT
TRBJ1-1 | - | TRBV19 | - | CASRGRSRNTEAFF | TGTGCCAGTAGAGGAAGGAGTCGGAACACTGAAGCTTTCTTT
TRBJ2-2 | - | TRBV29-1 | - | CSAGSGPNTGELFF | TGCAGCGCCGGGTCGGGCCCGAACACCGGGGAGCTGTTTTTT
TRBJ2-2 | TRBD1 | TRBV9 | - | CASSAPQGASTGELFF | TGTGCCAGCAGCGCCCCCCAGGGGGCATCGACCGGGGAGCTGTTTTTT
TRBJ2-7 | - | TRBV7-2 | - | CASSLAGTGPYEQYF | TGTGCCAGCAGCTTAGCCGGGACTGGACCCTACGAGCAGTACTTC
TRBJ1-1 | - | TRBV6-5 | - | CASSYSAGKDTEAFF | TGTGCCAGCAGTTACTCCGCAGGGAAGGACACTGAAGCTTTCTTT
TRBJ2-3 | TRBD1 | TRBV3-1/TRBV3-2 | once | CASSRRDRGSDTQYF | TGTGCCAGCAGCCGGCGGGACAGGGGGTCCGATACGCAGTATTTT
TRBJ1-2 | TRBD1 | TRBV10-3 | - | CAISSDRGHGYTF | TGTGCCATCAGTTCGGACAGGGGCCATGGCTACACCTTC
TRBJ1-4 | - | TRBV6-6 | once | CASLDGEGTNEKLFF | TGTGCCAGCTTGGACGGAGAGGGAACTAATGAAAAACTGTTTTTT
TRBJ1-4 | TRBD1 | TRBV27 | - | CASRTGQGSNEKLFF | TGTGCCAGCAGGACTGGACAGGGTTCTAATGAAAAACTGTTTTTT
TRBJ2-4 | - | TRBV7-9 | - | CASSLDQGPGAKNIQYF | TGTGCCAGCAGCTTAGATCAGGGGCCAGGGGCCAAAAACATTCAGTACTTC
TRBJ2-1 | TRBD1 | TRBV18 | - | CASSPLAGTGDHEQFF | TGTGCCAGCTCACCACTAGCCGGGACAGGGGACCATGAGCAGTTCTTC
TRBJ2-1 | TRBD1 | TRBV27 | - | CASSPPIGTVYNEQFF | TGTGCCAGCAGTCCTCCTATTGGGACAGTCTACAATGAGCAGTTCTTC
TRBJ2-7 | TRBD1 | TRBV6-5 | - | CASSYSRDSSYEQYF | TGTGCCAGCAGTTACTCAAGGGACAGCTCCTACGAGCAGTACTTC
TRBJ2-7 | TRBD2 | TRBV3-1/TRBV3-2 | - | CASSHPTGTSSYEQYF | TGTGCCAGCAGCCACCCAACCGGGACTAGCTCCTACGAGCAGTACTTC
TRBJ1-1 | - | TRBV3-1/TRBV3-2 | - | CASSQSDRPKGAFF | TGTGCCAGCAGCCAATCGGACCGGCCCAAGGGAGCTTTCTTT
TRBJ1-1 | - | TRBV4-1 | - | CASSHYISRGLHTEAFF | TGCGCCAGCAGCCATTATATTAGTCGGGGGCTACACACTGAAGCTTTCTTT
TRBJ1-4 | TRBD1 | TRBV4-2 | - | CASSQGQGNEKLFF | TGTGCCAGCAGCCAGGGACAGGGTAATGAAAAACTGTTTTTT
TRBJ1-1 | - | TRBV27 | - | CASSLNPNTEAFF | TGTGCCAGCAGTTTAAATCCGAACACTGAAGCTTTCTTT
TRBJ1-1 | - | TRBV29-1 | - | CSVDRGGTEAFF | TGCAGCGTTGATCGGGGAGGTACTGAAGCTTTCTTT
TRBJ2-3 | - | TRBV5-4 | - | CASSFGGLHKYF | TGTGCCAGCAGCTTCGGTGGACTCCACAAGTATTTT
TRBJ1-4 | - | TRBV5-1 | - | CASSRRDRRQTNEKLFF | TGCGCCAGCAGCCGCCGGGACCGCAGACAAACTAATGAAAAACTGTTTTTT